The TCR beta chain under discussion was sequenced for a study of human T cells and chemical hapten exposure. Indicated time point: patch test 2, 6 weeks after DPC sensitization. Treatment: therapeutic diphenylcyclopropenone sensitization with weekly scalp DPC. Suited to DPC and affected by alopecia, the donors ranged from 18 to 70 years old. General observations from the study: The donors suffered from alopecia, so their immune response may not match that of healthy people.

With regard to this clonotype: Its antigen is undetermined. No DNA is shown, since the ends of the CDR3 on it are uncertain; the CDR3 is the one TCRdb lists.

Germline V gene data show CDR1 as SGHAT and CDR2 as FQNNGV. The CDR3 totals 13 residues, both ends included. The library labeled individual cDNA molecules by adding unique molecular identifiers to them. Each CDR3 protein is one row after TCRdb ran MiXCR on the RACE reads. The table records about 80,000 distinct CDR3 sequences, 10% of them present only once. The rearrangement joins TRBV11-2 to TRBJ2-3. The specimen comprised whole blood, sampled in connection with sensitization to the hapten diphenylcyclopropenone (DPC). The receptor's source is a woman under 40 with alopecia areata. Some clones in this sample may be carry-over from other donors' samples. The CDR3 sequence is CASTGLGQIRSIF.